This T cell receptor (beta chain) was captured by sequencing in a study of human T cells and chemical hapten exposure. The time point here: pre-sensitization, week 0. Treatment given: therapeutic diphenylcyclopropenone sensitization with weekly scalp DPC. Each patch-test visit's blood sample preceded patch application. Total RNA was isolated from whole blood that had not been fractionated. The germline V gene has CDR1 SNHLY and CDR2 FYNNEI. V lost 8 bases to trimming and J lost 4 bases; unmatched junction nucleotides: 1. The CDR3 is 12 amino acids. Points from the study as a whole: Following DPC sensitization, TCRs present above 1 in 1000 frequency showed no change.

In the original workflow: A per-sample median of roughly 96,000 TCRs was observed, with a range of roughly 20,000 to 750,000. From the RACE reads, TCRdb called clonotypes with MiXCR, one entry per CDR3 protein. The V and J calls come from TCRdb's annotation, not from the publication. The sample has 300,000 to 400,000 distinct CDR3 sequences, roughly 5% seen once; the top ten hold 2.6%. On this clonotype: Its target is unknown.

The chain recombines TRBV2 with TRBJ2-3, with 9 nucleotides matching TRBD2. Sequenced here: whole blood, sampled in connection with sensitization to the hapten diphenylcyclopropenone (DPC). This clonotype was sampled from a woman between 45 and 65 years old with alopecia areata. Some clones in this sample may be carry-over from other donors' samples. The CDR3 bases are TGTGCCAGCGGCGGGAGGGCAGATACGCAGTATTTT. This encodes CASGGRADTQYF.